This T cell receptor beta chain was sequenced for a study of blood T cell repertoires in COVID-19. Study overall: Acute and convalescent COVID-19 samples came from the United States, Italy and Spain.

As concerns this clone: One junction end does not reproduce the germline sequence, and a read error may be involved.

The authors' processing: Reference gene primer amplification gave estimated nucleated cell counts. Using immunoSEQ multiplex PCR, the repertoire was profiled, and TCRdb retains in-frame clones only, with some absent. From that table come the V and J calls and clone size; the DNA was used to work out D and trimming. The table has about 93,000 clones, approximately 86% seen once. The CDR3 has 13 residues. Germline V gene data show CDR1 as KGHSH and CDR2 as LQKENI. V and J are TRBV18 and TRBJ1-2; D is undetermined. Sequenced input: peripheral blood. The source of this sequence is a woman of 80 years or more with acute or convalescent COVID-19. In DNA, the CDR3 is TGTGCCAGCTCCCCACGGGAGGACTATGGCTACACCTTC. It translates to CASSPREDYGYTF.